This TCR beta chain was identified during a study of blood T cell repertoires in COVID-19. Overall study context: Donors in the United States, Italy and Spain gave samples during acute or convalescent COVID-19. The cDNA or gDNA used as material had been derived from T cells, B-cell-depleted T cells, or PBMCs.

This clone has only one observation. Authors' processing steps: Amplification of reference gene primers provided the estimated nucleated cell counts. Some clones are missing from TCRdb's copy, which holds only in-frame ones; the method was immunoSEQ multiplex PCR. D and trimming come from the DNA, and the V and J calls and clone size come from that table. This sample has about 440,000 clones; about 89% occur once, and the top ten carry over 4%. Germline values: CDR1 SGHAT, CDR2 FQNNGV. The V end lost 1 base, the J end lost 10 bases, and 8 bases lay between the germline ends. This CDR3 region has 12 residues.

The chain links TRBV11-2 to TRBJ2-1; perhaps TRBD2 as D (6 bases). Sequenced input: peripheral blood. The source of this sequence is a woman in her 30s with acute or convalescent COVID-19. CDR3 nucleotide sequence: TGTGCCAGCAGCTTAGTTCGGGGGGAGCAGTTCTTC. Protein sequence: CASSLVRGEQFF.